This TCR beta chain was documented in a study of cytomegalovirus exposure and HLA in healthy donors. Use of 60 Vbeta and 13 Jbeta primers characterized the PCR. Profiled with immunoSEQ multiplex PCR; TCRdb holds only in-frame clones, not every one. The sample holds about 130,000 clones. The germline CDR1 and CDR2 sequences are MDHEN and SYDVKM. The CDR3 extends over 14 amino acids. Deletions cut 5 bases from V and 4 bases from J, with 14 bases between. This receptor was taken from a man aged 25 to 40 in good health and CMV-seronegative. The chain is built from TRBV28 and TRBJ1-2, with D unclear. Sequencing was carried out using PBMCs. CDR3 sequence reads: CASSLPGLFYGYTF. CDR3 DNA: TGTGCCAGCAGTCTCCCCGGTCTTTTCTATGGCTACACCTTC.